The 9 T cell receptor beta chains given below trace back to one sample, sequenced in a study of post-analysis software for immune sequencing data. Libraries were made from TCR beta cDNA, and they carried unique molecular identifiers. TCRdb called the PCR reads again in MiXCR, with one record for every CDR3 protein. The sample records a few hundred thousand distinct CDR3 sequences, just over 35% being singletons. Study findings and constraints: In patients, TRBV5-6, TRBV5-1 and TRBV20-1 belonged to five or six TRBV segments found more frequently than in controls.

No antigens are known for them. The source material was blood. The receptor set was obtained from a girl between 5 and 17 years old with multiple sclerosis.

The chain joins TRBV7-6 to TRBJ2-3; D is unresolved. Per germline, CDR1 SGHVS and CDR2 FNYEAQ. V lost 0 bases and J 3 bases, leaving 22 bases between the germline ends. The length of the CDR3 is 19 residues. The CDR3 here is CASSLATCGVWALTDTQYF. Here the CDR3 DNA reads TGTGCCAGCAGCTTAGCGACATGTGGTGTTTGGGCTCTAACAGATACGCAGTATTTT.

At least ten counts were recorded for this clonotype. The chain is built from TRBV11-1 and TRBJ1-2; D may be TRBD1 (5 bases). The ends were cut back, 5 bases at V and 2 bases at J, with 9 bases in the middle. CDR1 and CDR2 from the germline V gene are SGHAT and FQDESV (reference sequence). The CDR3 consists of 13 residues. The CDR3 reads CASSPGLNYGYTF. CDR3 in DNA: TGTGCCAGCAGCCCGGGACTGAACTATGGCTACACCTTC.

In its sample, this clonotype was seen a few times. CDR3 in amino acids: CASTAPRLAGSTDTQYF. CDR3 DNA sequence: TGTGCCAGTACCGCCCCCAGGCTAGCGGGGAGCACAGATACGCAGTATTTT. The V gene is TRBV19, the J gene TRBJ2-3; 9 nucleotides agree with TRBD2. CDR1 and CDR2 from the germline V gene are LNHDA and SQIVND (reference sequence). The CDR3 consists of 17 residues. The V gene end was trimmed by 7 bases and the J gene end by 0 bases; junction bases not matched to a gene: 11.

With regard to this clonotype: This sequence may be a read error, since a much larger clone differs from it by one base. The V gene is TRBV11-2, the J gene TRBJ2-4; tentative D call: TRBD1 (5 bases). The V end lost 2 bases, the J end lost 7 bases, and 12 bases lay between the germline ends. The germline CDR1 and CDR2 sequences are SGHAT and FQNNGV. The CDR3 sequence is 14 residues long. CDR3 sequence reads: CASSLQAGSNIQYF. The CDR3 DNA sequence: TGTGCCAGCAGCTTACAGGCAGGGTCGAACATTCAGTACTTC.

This clonotype was observed once. Being one base from a much bigger clone, this may be a read error. The missing conserved phenylalanine or tryptophan at the end of this CDR3 makes a read error likely. This sequence joins TRBV6-2 or TRBV6-3 and TRBJ2-1, with D perhaps TRBD1 or TRBD2 (5 bases each). The CDR3 contains 14 residues. V was pared by 5 bases and J by 9 bases, with 17 bases between. Per the germline V gene, CDR1 is MNHEY and CDR2 is SVGEGT. CDR3 coding DNA: TGTGCCAGCAGTCAGGGACGGATGTTGGGTGAGCAGTTCGTC. This translates into CASSQGRMLGEQFV.

This clonotype was observed many times. The chain links TRBV10-3 to TRBJ2-5; 8 bases are a match to TRBD2. Germline-derived CDR1 and CDR2 are ENHRY and SYGVKD. After removal of 6 bases from V and 5 bases from J, the junction contained 5 bases not matched to a gene. This CDR3 comprises 13 residues. CDR3 region: CAIRSGSGETQYF. For the CDR3, the DNA is TGTGCCATCAGAAGCGGGAGCGGGGAGACCCAGTACTTC.

There are many counts of this clonotype. V is TRBV6-5 and J is TRBJ2-1; D may be TRBD1 or TRBD2 (5 bases each). Germline lookup yields CDR1 MNHEY and CDR2 SVGAGI. This CDR3 comprises 11 residues. V lost 6 bases and J 10 bases, leaving 10 bases between the germline ends. The CDR3 coding sequence is TGTGCCAGCAGCCGGGGCCCGGAGCAGTTCTTC. As protein: CASSRGPEQFF.

This clonotype occurred a few times. CDR3 sequence reads: CASSYSTGGYEQYF. The CDR3 DNA is TGTGCCAGCAGTTACTCGACGGGCGGCTACGAGCAGTACTTC. This sequence joins TRBV6-2 or TRBV6-3 and TRBJ2-7; D unresolved. V lost 0 bases and J lost 3, with 9 bases in between. Germline assignment: CDR1 MNHEY and CDR2 SVGEGT. The CDR3 totals 14 residues.

This clonotype was seen many times. The chain carries TRBV7-3 and TRBJ2-3; D may match TRBD1 or TRBD2 (6 bases each). CDR1 is SGHTA, CDR2 FQGTGA, per germline. This CDR3 has 19 amino acids. V shed 2 bases and J shed 4 bases, with 25 bases lying between them. CDR3 bases: TGTGCCAGCAGCTTACAGGGGTCGGCGCGGGGTTTTTTTGCAGATACGCAGTATTTT. Its protein is CASSLQGSARGFFADTQYF.